The entry that follows covers one TCR beta chain sequence. These data belong to a study of T cell changes during pregnancy in multiple sclerosis. V dropped 5 bases and J dropped 8; count of bases not matched to a gene: 4. This CDR3 contains 12 residues. The V gene's germline CDR1 is SGHRS and CDR2 YFSETQ. The repertoire was sequenced with immunoSEQ multiplex PCR; TCRdb's copy has only in-frame clones and lacks some. The sample lists 25,000 to 35,000 clones; more than 80% were seen once. The V and J genes are TRBV5-1 and TRBJ2-1; 7 bases agree with TRBD1. Sample: CD8+ T cells from peripheral blood mononuclear cells, taken before pregnancy. The receptor's source is a female donor with multiple sclerosis, enrolled in a pregnancy study. The CDR3 sequence: CASRQGIDEQFF. CDR3 nucleotides: TGCGCCAGCAGACAGGGGATCGATGAGCAGTTCTTC. The variable domain in full, completed from reference TRBV5-1 and TRBJ2-1, reads KAGVTQTPRYLIKTRGQQVTLSCSPISGHRSVSWYQQTPGQGLQFLFEYFSETQRNKGNFPGRFSGRQFSNSRSEMNVSTLELGDSALYLCASRQGIDEQFFGPGTRLTVL.